The 16 T cell receptor beta chains listed next were all sequenced from one sample in a study of blood T cells in healthy people across ages. Sample-barcoded 5' priming and a J-beta primer mix drove a second PCR of 7 to 11 cycles. MiXCR, run by TCRdb on the 5' RACE reads, gives a single entry per CDR3 protein. The table records about 640,000 distinct CDR3 sequences, around three fifths of them present only once. Material: blood. The source is a man aged 55 to 69 in good health.

The V and J genes are TRBV5-1 and TRBJ2-1, with D perhaps matching TRBD1 (5 bases). Germline values: CDR1 SGHRS, CDR2 YFSETQ. This CDR3 is 18 amino acids long. Trimming removed 4 bases at V and 0 bases at J, with 20 bases between. The CDR3 DNA is TGCGCCAGCAGCCCCAGGGCAGGCACTCCTAGCTCCTACAATGAGCAGTTCTTC. Protein product: CASSPRAGTPSSYNEQFF.

The CDR3 DNA is TGCAGCGCCTGGGACCGCTATACGCAGTATTTT. This encodes CSAWDRYTQYF. J is TRBJ2-3 and V is TRBV29-1, with D perhaps TRBD1 or TRBD2 (5 bases each). Deletions cut 7 bases from V and 7 bases from J, with 12 bases between. This CDR3 has 11 amino acids. Germline V gives CDR1 SQVTM, CDR2 ANQGSEA.

The chain uses TRBV20-1 and TRBJ2-3, with 7 nucleotides matching TRBD1. Unmatched junction bases numbered 10, after V lost 7 bases and J lost 3 bases. The CDR3 spans 14 residues. The germline gives CDR1 DFQATT, CDR2 SNEGSKA (reference sequence). The chain's CDR3 is CSGPGTDRTDTQYF. The CDR3 region has the DNA TGCAGTGGCCCGGGGACAGACCGTACAGATACGCAGTATTTT.

The chain joins TRBV3-1 to TRBJ2-2; 9 bases map to TRBD2. The J segment lost 5 bases and the V segment lost 1 base, leaving 5 bases of the junction unmatched. The CDR3 length is 16 residues. Germline CDR1 is LGHDT and CDR2 is YNNKEL (reference sequence). CDR3 sequence reads: CASSQAGTSWTGELFF. The CDR3 bases are TGTGCCAGCAGCCAAGCCGGGACTAGCTGGACCGGGGAGCTGTTTTTT.

A word on this clonotype: The junction and the germline gene differ at one end; a read error may be behind it. The chain employs TRBV27 and TRBJ1-1; 7 positions match TRBD1. Germline V gene sequence: CDR1 MNHEY, CDR2 SMNVEV (reference sequence). There are 14 residues in the CDR3. The CDR3 reads CAGSFRTGNTEAFF. CDR3 in DNA: TGTGCCGGCAGTTTTAGGACAGGGAACACTGAAGCTTTCTTT.

Only a few counts were recorded for this clonotype. The chain joins TRBV20-1 to TRBJ2-4; D might be TRBD2 (5 bases). The J call may be in error: the DNA end matches TRBJ2-5 better. Germline loops: CDR1 DFQATT, CDR2 SNEGSKA (reference sequence). The CDR3 extends over 14 amino acids. The DNA for the CDR3 is TGCAGTGCTACCCGGGCTTTACCGGGGGAGACCCAGTACTTC. Its translation: CSATRALPGETQYF.

The genes are TRBV6-1 and TRBJ2-5, with D perhaps being TRBD1 or TRBD2 (6 bases each). Germline-derived CDR1 and CDR2 are MNHNS and SASEGT. Trimming stripped 7 bases from V and 2 bases from J, with 17 bases between. The CDR3 covers 15 residues. This CDR3 reads CASIQGRGVQETQYF. CDR3 coding DNA: TGTGCCAGCATCCAGGGTAGGGGGGTTCAAGAGACCCAGTACTTC.

V and J are TRBV20-1 and TRBJ2-5; 8 bases map to TRBD2. Unmatched junction bases numbered 13, after V lost 5 bases and J lost 5 bases. CDR1 DFQATT and CDR2 SNEGSKA come from the germline V gene (reference sequence). The CDR3 contains 15 residues. The CDR3 region has the DNA TGCAGTGCTTCTGACCGGGGACTAGGAGAGGAGACCCAGTACTTC. As protein: CSASDRGLGEETQYF.

In its sample, this clonotype was seen a few times. J is TRBJ2-7 and V is TRBV6-5; 8 bases are shared with TRBD2. In germline, CDR1 is MNHEY, CDR2 SVGAGI. The CDR3 covers 13 residues. The junction had 3 bases not matched to a gene; V was cut back by 5 bases and J by 3 bases. The CDR3 DNA sequence: TGTGCCAGCAGTCAGGGACTAGGCTACGAGCAGTACTTC. Protein: CASSQGLGYEQYF.

The J gene is TRBJ2-3, the V gene TRBV3-1; 7 bases fit TRBD2. The CDR3 consists of 14 residues. In germline, CDR1 is LGHDT, CDR2 YNNKEL (reference sequence). The ends lost 1 base at V and 9 bases at J; junction bases unmatched: 7. CDR3 DNA sequence: TGTGCCAGCAGCCAAGGGCCCCTAGCGGCAACGCAGTATTTT. Translated, it gives CASSQGPLAATQYF.

V and J are TRBV6-6 and TRBJ2-1; no reliable D call. The CDR3 has 14 amino acids. Per germline, CDR1 MNHNY and CDR2 SVGAGI (reference sequence). The V end lost 7 bases, the J end lost 1 base, and 11 bases lay between the germline ends. The CDR3 bases are TGTGCCAGCACCTCACAGATTTCCTACAATGAGCAGTTCTTC. It is translated as CASTSQISYNEQFF.

J is TRBJ1-6 and V is TRBV25-1; TRBD1 might be the D (5 bases). Germline V lookup: CDR1 MGHDK, CDR2 SYGVNS. This CDR3 is built from 15 residues. Trimming took 2 bases from V and 7 from J, leaving 12 bases between them. CDR3 amino acids: CASSEAGTANSPLHF. The DNA of the CDR3 is TGTGCCAGCAGTGAAGCCGGGACGGCGAATTCACCCCTCCACTTT.

This clonotype was recorded only once. V gene TRBV7-9 combines with J gene TRBJ2-5; TRBD1 aligns across 9 bases. V lost 5 bases, J lost 1 base, and 5 bases stayed unmatched. The CDR3 has 15 amino acids. Germline values: CDR1 SEHNR, CDR2 FQNEAQ (reference sequence). The CDR3: CASSPLTGGQETQYF. The CDR3 DNA reads as TGTGCCAGCAGCCCCCTGACAGGGGGCCAAGAGACCCAGTACTTC. The entire variable domain, with the rest obtained from reference TRBV7-9 and TRBJ2-5, is as follows: DTGVSQNPRHKITKRGQNVTFRCDPISEHNRLYWYRQTLGQGPEFLTYFQNEAQLEKSRLLSDRFSAERPKGSFSTLEIQRTEQGDSAMYLCASSPLTGGQETQYFGPGTRLLVL.

The genes are TRBV5-1 and TRBJ1-1, with D perhaps matching TRBD1 (6 bases). This CDR3 is 14 amino acids long. In germline, CDR1 is SGHRS, CDR2 YFSETQ. Trimming took off 1 base at V and 4 bases at J, with 11 bases between the two ends. For the CDR3, the DNA is TGCGCCAGCAGCTTGAGGCAGGGGTTCACTGAAGCTTTCTTT. Its protein is CASSLRQGFTEAFF.

This clonotype occurred once. One junction end does not reproduce the germline sequence, and a read error may be involved. This sequence joins TRBV6-2 or TRBV6-3 and TRBJ2-5; D is uncertain. Judging by the DNA end, TRBJ2-7 fits better; the J call may be wrong. CDR1 MNHEY and CDR2 SVGEGT come from the germline V gene. The CDR3 is 13 residues long. The CDR3 DNA is TGTGCCACCAGTTTGGCGCTAATAGGCGAGCAGTACTTC. This encodes CATSLALIGEQYF.

DNA for the CDR3: TGTGCCAGCAGCCGCCCGGGACTAGCGGGGGCCTCCTACAATGAGCAGTTCTTC. Its protein product is CASSRPGLAGASYNEQFF. The chain is built from TRBV14 and TRBJ2-1, with 14 positions matching TRBD2. V lost 4 bases and J lost 0; bases outside the gene matches: 5. Looked up from germline, CDR1 is SGHDN and CDR2 is FVKESK. CDR3 length: 18 residues.